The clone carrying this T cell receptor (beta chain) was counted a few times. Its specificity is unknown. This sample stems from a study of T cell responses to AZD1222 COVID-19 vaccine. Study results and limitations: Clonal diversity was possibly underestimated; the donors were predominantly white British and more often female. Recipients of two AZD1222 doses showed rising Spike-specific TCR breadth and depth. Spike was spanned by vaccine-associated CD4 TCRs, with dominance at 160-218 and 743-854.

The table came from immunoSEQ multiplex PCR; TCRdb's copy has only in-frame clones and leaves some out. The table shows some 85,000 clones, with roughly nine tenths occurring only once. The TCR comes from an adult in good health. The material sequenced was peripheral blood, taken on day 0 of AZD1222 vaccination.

CDR3 residues: CASSFLSDGYTF. The CDR3 DNA follows: TGCGCCAGCAGCTTCCTCAGCGATGGCTACACCTTC. The chain combines TRBV5-1 with TRBJ1-2, with D unclear. The CDR3 consists of 12 residues. Germline CDR1 is SGHRS and CDR2 is YFSETQ. Trimming left V 2 bases short and J 6 bases short, with 8 bases between.